This TCR beta chain was sequenced for a study of blood T cells in healthy people across ages. Germline loops: CDR1 ENHRY, CDR2 SYGVKD. The CDR3 has 13 amino acids. V was clipped by 11 bases and J by 1 base, with 14 bases between them. Next came a second PCR, run for about 6 to 12 cycles, which used a sample-barcoded 5' primer along with a J-beta primer mix. TCRdb reanalysed the 5' RACE reads using MiXCR and keeps one entry per CDR3 protein. The top ten clones hold approximately 40% of a sample with around 800,000 distinct CDR3 sequences, around half of them seen once. The receptor was derived from a man older than 75 in good health. Sequencing used blood. The V and J genes are TRBV10-3 and TRBJ1-1; D is perhaps TRBD1 (6 bases). The CDR3 sequence: CAAHAGANTEAFF. CDR3 sequence (DNA): TGTGCCGCCCACGCGGGGGCGAACACTGAAGCTTTCTTT.